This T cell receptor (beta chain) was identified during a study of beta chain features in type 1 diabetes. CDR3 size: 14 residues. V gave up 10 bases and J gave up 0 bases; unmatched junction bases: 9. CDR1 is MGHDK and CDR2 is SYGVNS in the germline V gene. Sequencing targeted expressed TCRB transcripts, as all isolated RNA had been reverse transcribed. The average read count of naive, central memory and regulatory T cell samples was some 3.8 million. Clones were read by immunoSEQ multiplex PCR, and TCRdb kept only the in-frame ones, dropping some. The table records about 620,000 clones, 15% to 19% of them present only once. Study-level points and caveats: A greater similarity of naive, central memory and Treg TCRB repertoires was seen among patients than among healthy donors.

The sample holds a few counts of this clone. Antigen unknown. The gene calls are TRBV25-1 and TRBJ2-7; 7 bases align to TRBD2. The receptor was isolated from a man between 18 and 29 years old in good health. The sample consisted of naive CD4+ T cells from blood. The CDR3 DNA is TGTGCCACCTGTCTAGGCGGGAGCTCCTACGAGCAGTACTTC. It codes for CATCLGGSSYEQYF.